This TCR beta chain was found in a study of shared clonotypes between healthy human individuals. Study-level background: Aged 18 to 49, the donors were a couple of women and a few men. For every donor, three CD4 naive, three CD4 memory, two CD8 naive and one CD8 memory plates were used.

An assay was performed, and its level was deep. Using immunoSEQ multiplex PCR, the repertoire was profiled, and TCRdb retains in-frame clones only, with some absent. In the table there are about 2.2 million clones, about 92% of which are singletons. Whole-study results and caveats: Among donors, clonotype sharing was expected to be affected by sequencing depth.

Positively selected for CCR7, the CD45RO-negative cells used as naive CD8 cells excluded terminally differentiated effector memory CD45RA+ cells. To note about this clone: Its antigen is not identified.

The V and J ends lost 5 bases and 4 bases, in that order; junction bases with no gene match: 4. Germline loops: CDR1 SEHNR, CDR2 FQNEAQ (reference sequence). CDR3 length equals 13 residues. The sequencing sample was made of naive CD8+ T cells from PBMCs. The sequence derives from a man in his late teens or twenties in good health. Some clones in this sample may be carry-over from other donors' samples. The gene calls are TRBV7-9 and TRBJ1-2; 7 nucleotides match TRBD1. The CDR3 DNA is TGTGCCAGCAGCGGGGGGACAGTCTATGGCTACACCTTC. It yields the protein CASSGGTVYGYTF.